This TCR beta chain was captured by sequencing in a study of Graves' ophthalmopathy and Graves' hyperthyroidism (dated by TCRdb to between 2018 and 2020). For context, the study as a whole: Peripheral blood was collected at initial diagnosis, before any treatment. TCR beta repertoire signatures were used to distinguish Graves' ophthalmopathy from Graves' hyperthyroidism and to predict progression to ophthalmopathy. In total, approximately 130 blood samples were TCR-sequenced: approximately 42 ophthalmopathy, some 75 hyperthyroidism and roughly 17 hyperthyroidism-to-ophthalmopathy patients. To explore V-J signatures that distinguish ophthalmopathy from hyperthyroidism, a discovery set of about a hundred patients was enrolled, made up of 40 to 45 with ophthalmopathy and 55 to 65 with stable hyperthyroidism. An independent validation cohort comprised roughly 20 hyperthyroidism patients and over 15 patients who later progressed from hyperthyroidism to ophthalmopathy. In roughly 6 hyperthyroidism patients, the T-cell repertoire of thyroid tissue was compared with the T-cell repertoire of blood. Following sampling, methimazole starting at 30 mg daily was administered to hyperthyroidism patients, and high-dose intravenous methylprednisolone was administered to ophthalmopathy patients. The 100 discovery patients were divided at random into training and test sets in a 7:3 ratio.

TCR beta CDR3 regions were amplified from RNA transcripts for repertoire sequencing. The first round was an RT-PCR using HTBI primers with the Qiagen OneStep RT-PCR kit, and this first round was followed by a second-round multiplex PCR, then size selection and purification. The libraries underwent paired-end sequencing with 100 bp reads on an Illumina HiSeq2000. Under the source paper's analysis protocol: SOAPnuke was used to process the reads, removing any read that contained adapters or uncalled bases, had a mean Phred below 15, or lacked an exact match to the constant primer or identifier. COPE v1.2.5 was used to merge the high-quality paired reads. Each unique nucleotide sequence was defined as a clonotype, and clonotypes were aligned to IMGT TRB V, D and J references with MiTCR v1.1. The analysis was limited to V-J combinations with a frequency above 0.0001, which together covered around 99% of the repertoires. For each V-J combination, a TCR clonal expansion and chaos score was defined as the ratio of F50 clonal expansion to chaos observed in the TCRdist matrix. Welch's t-statistics and random forest were used to reduce features to approximately 13 V-J combinations, which were fed into a naive Bayes classifier. The Morisita-Horn index was used to measure how similar the thyroid and blood repertoires were. The public reads were reprocessed in TCRdb via fastp at Q25 and MiXCR, keeping in-frame beta chains. Rows are unified per CDR3 protein, each entry keeping the most common DNA and genes. These V and J calls are TCRdb output, not the study's own analysis. For this sample the table gives about 480,000 distinct CDR3 sequences, of which over 13% were detected only once. The ten largest clones capture around 9.8% of the sample.

The ophthalmopathy patients had moderately to severely active disease, with a Clinical Activity Score of 3 or higher, a NOSPECS grade of 4 or higher, and a disease duration of less than 3 months. Anyone with other autoimmune diseases, uncontrolled infections, pregnancy or lactation was excluded from the study. Diagnosis relied on clinical symptoms, serum thyroxine, TRAb, thyroid ultrasound and orbital computed tomography. PBMCs were isolated from about 9.2 ml of fresh peripheral blood by Ficoll-Paque density gradient centrifugation. Trizol reagent was used to extract the total RNA, and its quality was then checked on an Agilent 2100 Bioanalyzer. This clonotype showed up many times. What antigen it recognizes has not been identified. Base qualities are not provided; no much larger clone lies one nucleotide away. Results the study describes overall, beyond this receptor: The 13-signature model separated ophthalmopathy from stable hyperthyroidism with around 90% sensitivity and 81.08% specificity in cross-validation, and 80%/75% in the test set. No statistical method was used to set the sample size in advance, and the investigators knew which group each participant was assigned to. Most of the expanded thyroid clonotypes with a frequency above 0.001 were also detected in blood, and it was suggested that the thyroid immune response may be reflected by blood repertoires. In validation, the model predicted ophthalmopathy progression with about 71% sensitivity and 72.22% specificity; fewer than 15 predicted patients were CT-confirmed with GO in a median of 6.5 months.

Material: blood. This TCR came from a woman aged 25 to 39 with Graves' ophthalmopathy. Donor details come from another sample of the same person, matched by shared clones.

The nucleotide sequence reads TGCAGTGCTAGAGATGACGGCAGGGACTATGGCTACACCTTC. This codes for CSARDDGRDYGYTF. The sequence links TRBV20-1 to TRBJ1-2; the D gene is perhaps TRBD1, on 5 matching bases. The germline V gene encodes CDR1 DFQATT and CDR2 SNEGSKA (reference sequence). V sheds 0 bases and J sheds 3 bases, leaving 11 bases between their ends. The CDR3 numbers 14 residues from cysteine through phenylalanine. The CDR3 DNA has 42 bases and is translated from base 1.